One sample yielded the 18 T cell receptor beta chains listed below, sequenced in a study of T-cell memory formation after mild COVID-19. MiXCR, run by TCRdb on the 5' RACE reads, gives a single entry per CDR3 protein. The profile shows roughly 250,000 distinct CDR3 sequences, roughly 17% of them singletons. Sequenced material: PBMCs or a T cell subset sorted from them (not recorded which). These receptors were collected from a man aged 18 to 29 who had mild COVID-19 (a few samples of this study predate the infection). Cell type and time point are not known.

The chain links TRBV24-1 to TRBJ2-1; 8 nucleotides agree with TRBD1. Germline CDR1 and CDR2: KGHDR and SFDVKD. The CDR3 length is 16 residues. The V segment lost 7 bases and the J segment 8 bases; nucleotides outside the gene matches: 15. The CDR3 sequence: CATSPMGTGLKDEQFF. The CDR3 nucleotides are TGTGCCACCAGCCCCATGGGGACAGGCCTGAAGGATGAGCAGTTCTTC.

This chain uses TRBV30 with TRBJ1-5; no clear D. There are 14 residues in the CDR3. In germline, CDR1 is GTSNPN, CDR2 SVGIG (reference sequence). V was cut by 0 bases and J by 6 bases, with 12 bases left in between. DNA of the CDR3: TGTGCCTGGAGTGTTTTGTTGCGGGGTCAGCCCCAGCATTTT. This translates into CAWSVLLRGQPQHF.

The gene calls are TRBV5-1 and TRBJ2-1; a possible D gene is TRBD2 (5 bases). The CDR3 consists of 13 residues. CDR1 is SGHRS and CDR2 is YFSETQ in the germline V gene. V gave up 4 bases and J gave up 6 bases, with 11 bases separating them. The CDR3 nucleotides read TGCGCCAGCAGCGGGAGAGGGCGCAATGAGCAGTTCTTC. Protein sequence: CASSGRGRNEQFF.

CDR3 in amino acids: CASRIGASNYGYTF. Written as DNA, the CDR3 is TGTGCCAGCAGAATCGGCGCCTCTAACTATGGCTACACCTTC. V and J are TRBV6-6 and TRBJ1-2; D call uncertain. Between the trimmed V and J ends, which lost 6 bases and 0 bases, there was a span of 11 bases. Germline V gene sequence: CDR1 MNHNY, CDR2 SVGAGI (reference sequence). The CDR3 has 14 residues.

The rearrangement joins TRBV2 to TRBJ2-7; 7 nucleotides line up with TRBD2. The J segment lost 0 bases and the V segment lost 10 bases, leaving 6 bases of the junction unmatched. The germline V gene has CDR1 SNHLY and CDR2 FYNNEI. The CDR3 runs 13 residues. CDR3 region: CATAGRASYEQYF. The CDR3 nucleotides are TGTGCCACAGCAGGGAGGGCCTCCTACGAGCAGTACTTC.

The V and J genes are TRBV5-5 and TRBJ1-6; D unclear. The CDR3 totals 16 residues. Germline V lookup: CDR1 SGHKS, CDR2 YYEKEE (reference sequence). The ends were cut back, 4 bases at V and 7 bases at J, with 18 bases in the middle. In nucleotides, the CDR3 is TGTGCCAGCAGCATGGAACCTGGTCGGGGAAATTCACCCCTCCACTTT. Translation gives CASSMEPGRGNSPLHF.

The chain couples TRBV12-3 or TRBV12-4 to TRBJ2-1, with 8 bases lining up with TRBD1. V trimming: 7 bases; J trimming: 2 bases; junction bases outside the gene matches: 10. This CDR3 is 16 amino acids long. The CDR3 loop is CASKTGAADPYNEQFF. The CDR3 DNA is TGTGCCAGCAAGACAGGGGCAGCGGACCCCTACAATGAGCAGTTCTTC.

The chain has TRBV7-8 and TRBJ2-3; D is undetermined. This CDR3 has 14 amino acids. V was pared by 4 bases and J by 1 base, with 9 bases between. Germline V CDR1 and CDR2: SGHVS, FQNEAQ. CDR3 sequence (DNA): TGTGCCAGCAGCTCAGGATCTGGCACAGATACGCAGTATTTT. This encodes CASSSGSGTDTQYF.

Here the CDR3 DNA reads TGTGCCAGCACCAGGACGTCCGGGGGAAGGACTGAAGCTTTCTTT. Translation gives CASTRTSGGRTEAFF. The chain carries TRBV12-3 or TRBV12-4 and TRBJ1-1, with D possibly TRBD1 on 5 matching bases. V was clipped by 7 bases and J by 5 bases, with 20 bases between them. The CDR3 contains 15 residues.

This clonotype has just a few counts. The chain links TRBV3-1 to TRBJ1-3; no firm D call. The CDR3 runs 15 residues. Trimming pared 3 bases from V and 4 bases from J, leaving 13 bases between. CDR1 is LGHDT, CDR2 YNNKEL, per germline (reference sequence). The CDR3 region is CASSHRRGWGNTIYF. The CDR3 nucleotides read TGTGCCAGCAGCCATCGGAGAGGGTGGGGAAACACCATATATTTT.

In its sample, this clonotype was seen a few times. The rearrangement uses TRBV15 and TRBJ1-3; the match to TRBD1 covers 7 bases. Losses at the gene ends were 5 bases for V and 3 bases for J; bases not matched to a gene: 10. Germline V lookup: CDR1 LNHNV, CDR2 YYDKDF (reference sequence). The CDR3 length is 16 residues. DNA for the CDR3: TGTGCCACCAGCGCACTCCGGGACAGAAATGGAAACACCATATATTTT. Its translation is CATSALRDRNGNTIYF.

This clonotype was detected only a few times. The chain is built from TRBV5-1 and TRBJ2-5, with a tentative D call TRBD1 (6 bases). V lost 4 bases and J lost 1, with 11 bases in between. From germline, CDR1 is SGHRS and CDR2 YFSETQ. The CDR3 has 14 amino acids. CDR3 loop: CASSGQHIQETQYF. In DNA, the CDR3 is TGCGCCAGCAGCGGACAGCACATCCAAGAGACCCAGTACTTC. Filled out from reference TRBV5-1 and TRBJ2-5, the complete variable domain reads KAGVTQTPRYLIKTRGQQVTLSCSPISGHRSVSWYQQTPGQGLQFLFEYFSETQRNKGNFPGRFSGRQFSNSRSEMNVSTLELGDSALYLCASSGQHIQETQYFGPGTRLLVL.

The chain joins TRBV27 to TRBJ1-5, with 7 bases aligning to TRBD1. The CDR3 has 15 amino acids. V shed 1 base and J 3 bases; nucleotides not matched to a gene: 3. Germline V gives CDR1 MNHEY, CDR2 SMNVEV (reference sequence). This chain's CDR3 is CASSLYRGNNQPQHF. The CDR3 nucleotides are TGTGCCAGCAGTTTATACAGGGGAAACAATCAGCCCCAGCATTTT.

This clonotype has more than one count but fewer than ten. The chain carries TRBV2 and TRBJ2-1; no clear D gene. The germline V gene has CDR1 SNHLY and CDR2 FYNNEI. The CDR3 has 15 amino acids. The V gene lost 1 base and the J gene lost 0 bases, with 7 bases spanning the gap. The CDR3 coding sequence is TGTGCCAGCAGTGAAGGGCAGAGCTCCTACAATGAGCAGTTCTTC. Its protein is CASSEGQSSYNEQFF.

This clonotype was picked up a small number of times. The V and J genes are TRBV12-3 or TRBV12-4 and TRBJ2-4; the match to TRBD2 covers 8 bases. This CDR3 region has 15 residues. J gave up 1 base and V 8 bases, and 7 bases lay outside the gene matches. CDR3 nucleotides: TGTGCCAGCTCGATAACGGGGGGGGCCAAAAACATTCAGTACTTC. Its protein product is CASSITGGAKNIQYF.

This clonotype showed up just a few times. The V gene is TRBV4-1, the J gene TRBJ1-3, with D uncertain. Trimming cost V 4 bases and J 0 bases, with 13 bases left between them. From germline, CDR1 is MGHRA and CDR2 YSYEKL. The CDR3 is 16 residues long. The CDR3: CASSRPQAGSGNTIYF. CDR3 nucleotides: TGCGCCAGCAGCCGACCCCAGGCGGGCTCTGGAAACACCATATATTTT.

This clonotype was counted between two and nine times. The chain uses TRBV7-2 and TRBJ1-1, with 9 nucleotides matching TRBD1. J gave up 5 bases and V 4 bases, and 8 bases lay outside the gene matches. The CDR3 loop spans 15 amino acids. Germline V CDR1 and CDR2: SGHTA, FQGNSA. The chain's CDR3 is CASSWTPGQGTEAFF. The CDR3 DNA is TGTGCCAGCAGCTGGACTCCGGGACAGGGAACTGAAGCTTTCTTT. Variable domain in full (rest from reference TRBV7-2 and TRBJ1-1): GAGVSQSPSNKVTEKGKDVELRCDPISGHTALYWYRQSLGQGLEFLIYFQGNSAPDKSGLPSDRFSAERTGGSVSTLTIQRTQQEDSAVYLCASSWTPGQGTEAFFGQGTRLTVV.

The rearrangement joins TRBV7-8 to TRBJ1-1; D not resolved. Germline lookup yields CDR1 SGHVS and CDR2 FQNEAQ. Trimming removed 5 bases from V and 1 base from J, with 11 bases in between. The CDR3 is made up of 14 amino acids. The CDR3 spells CASSKREGNTEAFF. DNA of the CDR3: TGTGCCAGCAGCAAAAGAGAGGGGAACACTGAAGCTTTCTTT.